A single sample is the source of the 24 T cell receptor beta chains below, sequenced in a study of blood T cell repertoires in COVID-19. Profiled with immunoSEQ multiplex PCR; TCRdb holds only in-frame clones, not every one. The sample shows about 260,000 clones, roughly 90% of them seen only once. The specimen sequenced was PBMCs or T cells enriched from blood (not recorded which). All receptors derive from a woman aged 45-60 years who had recovered from COVID-19.

This clone was detected once. The genes are TRBV28 and TRBJ1-1, with TRBD1 as a possible D gene (5 bases). Germline-derived CDR1 and CDR2 are MDHEN and SYDVKM. Trimming removed 6 bases from V and 5 bases from J, with 13 bases in between. This CDR3 is 13 amino acids long. The CDR3 spells CASRTQGLTEAFF. DNA of the CDR3: TGTGCCAGCAGAACCCAGGGTCTGACTGAAGCTTTCTTT. The whole variable domain, filled in from reference TRBV28 and TRBJ1-1, reads DVKVTQSSRYLVKRTGEKVFLECVQDMDHENMFWYRQDPGLGLRLIYFSYDVKMKEKGDIPEGYSVSREKKERFSLILESASTNQTSMYLCASRTQGLTEAFFGQGTRLTVV.

V gene TRBV3-1 (or the pseudogene TRBV3-2) combines with J gene TRBJ1-5; the D is unclear. This CDR3 is 14 amino acids long. V dropped 0 bases and J dropped 4 bases, with 7 bases sitting between them. Germline CDR1 reads LGHDT; CDR2 reads YNNKEL (reference sequence). The CDR3 coding sequence is TGTGCCAGCAGCCAAGATACGGGGAATCAGCCCCAGCATTTT. Translating it yields CASSQDTGNQPQHF.

The chain uses TRBV21-1 and TRBJ2-7; the table calls TRBD2, which could not be checked here. TRBV21-1 is recorded as a pseudogene. The CDR3 has 14 residues. For the CDR3, the DNA is TGTGCCAGCAGCAAAGAGAGGGCCTTGAATGAGCAGTACTTC. It translates to CASSKERALNEQYF.

The rearrangement uses TRBV6-2 or TRBV6-3 and TRBJ1-5; tentative D call: TRBD1 (5 bases). Trimming took 5 bases from V and 5 from J, leaving 13 bases between them. The CDR3 is 14 amino acids. CDR1 is MNHEY, CDR2 SVGEGT, per germline. The CDR3, as DNA: TGTGCCAGCAGTAGTGGCAGGGAACATCAGCCCCAGCATTTT. Translation gives CASSSGREHQPQHF.

V gene TRBV7-8 combines with J gene TRBJ1-2; 8 positions agree with TRBD1. J was trimmed by 4 bases and V by 2 bases; bases with no gene match: 12. CDR3 length: 17 amino acids. CDR1 SGHVS and CDR2 FQNEAQ come from the germline V gene. CDR3 DNA sequence: TGTGCCAGCAGCTTAAAATCGGTGTCAGGGGGCTTCTATGGCTACACCTTC. As protein: CASSLKSVSGGFYGYTF.

The genes are TRBV24-1 and TRBJ2-1, with 11 bases aligning to TRBD1. Germline assignment: CDR1 KGHDR and CDR2 SFDVKD. Germline trimming cut 9 bases from V and 4 bases from J; bases unmatched to any gene: 1. This CDR3 region has 13 residues. CDR3 loop: CATGTGGYNEQFF. The CDR3 bases are TGTGCCACCGGGACAGGGGGGTACAATGAGCAGTTCTTC.

A single count supports this clone. J is TRBJ2-5 and V is TRBV4-2, with 7 bases that match TRBD2. The CDR3 consists of 14 residues. Germline values: CDR1 LGHNA, CDR2 YNFKEQ. V was clipped by 3 bases and J by 2 bases; unmatched bases: 3. The CDR3 loop is CASSQSGEQETQYF. The CDR3 DNA follows: TGTGCCAGCAGCCAGAGCGGGGAACAAGAGACCCAGTACTTC.

The chain couples TRBV19 to TRBJ2-1; 13 bases line up with TRBD2. The V gene end was trimmed by 6 bases and the J gene end by 0 bases; junction bases not matched to a gene: 2. The CDR3 covers 16 residues. Germline CDR1 LNHDA, CDR2 SQIVND (reference sequence). In nucleotides, the CDR3 is TGTGCCAGTAGGCGGACTAGCGGGAGCTCCTACAATGAGCAGTTCTTC. Protein: CASRRTSGSSYNEQFF.

The V call is TRBV3-1 (or the pseudogene TRBV3-2), the J call TRBJ1-2; D is unclear. This CDR3 contains 15 residues. Deletions cut 0 bases from V and 8 bases from J, with 16 bases between. CDR1 LGHDT and CDR2 YNNKEL come from the germline V gene (reference sequence). The CDR3 here is CASSQDSLGYGGYTF. The DNA of the CDR3 is TGTGCCAGCAGCCAAGATTCCCTGGGTTACGGGGGCTACACCTTC.

This clone was counted a single time. The V gene is TRBV5-1, the J gene TRBJ1-5; 8 bases are shared with TRBD1. The ends lost 4 bases at V and 7 bases at J; junction bases unmatched: 7. Germline assignment: CDR1 SGHRS and CDR2 YFSETQ. This CDR3 comprises 14 residues. CDR3 protein: CASSMDSGGQPQHF. Written as DNA, the CDR3 is TGCGCCAGCAGCATGGATTCAGGGGGCCAGCCCCAGCATTTT.

This clone has just a few counts. The V and J genes are TRBV5-5 and TRBJ2-5; TRBD2 might be the D (6 bases). V was trimmed by 7 bases and J by 5 bases, leaving 15 bases between them. Germline assignment: CDR1 SGHKS and CDR2 YYEKEE (reference sequence). CDR3 length: 13 amino acids. The CDR3 here is CASARRAGETQYF. In nucleotides, the CDR3 is TGTGCCAGCGCCCGTCGGGCGGGGGAGACCCAGTACTTC. Based on the CDR3 plus reference TRBV5-5 and TRBJ2-5, the full variable domain is DAGVTQSPTHLIKTRGQQVTLRCSPISGHKSVSWYQQVLGQGPQFIFQYYEKEERGRGNFPDRFSARQFPNYSSELNVNALLLGDSALYLCASARRAGETQYFGPGTRLLVL.

The V call is TRBV25-1, the J call TRBJ2-5; D possibly corresponds to TRBD1 (7 bases). V lost 1 base and J 5 bases, leaving 11 bases between the germline ends. CDR3 size: 14 residues. CDR1 and CDR2 (germline): MGHDK, SYGVNS. The CDR3 DNA sequence: TGTGCCAGCAGTGAATTCAGGGGGAGGGAGACCCAGTACTTC. It codes for CASSEFRGRETQYF.

The CDR3 DNA sequence: TGTGCCAGCACCACCAGATCAGGGCGGCGCAATCAGCCCCAGCATTTT. This translates into CASTTRSGRRNQPQHF. V gene TRBV5-6 combines with J gene TRBJ1-5; perhaps TRBD1 as D (5 bases). Germline V gives CDR1 SGHDT, CDR2 YYEEEE. V was clipped by 6 bases and J by 2 bases, with 18 bases between them. The CDR3 length is 16 residues.

This clone was counted only a few times. The chain carries TRBV3-1 (or the pseudogene TRBV3-2) and TRBJ1-2, with D perhaps TRBD1 (5 bases). V lost 1 base and J 8 bases, leaving 14 bases between the germline ends. The germline V gene has CDR1 LGHDT and CDR2 YNNKEL (reference sequence). CDR3 size: 14 residues. CDR3 protein: CASSQAGAGRGYTF. CDR3 in DNA: TGTGCCAGCAGCCAAGCTGGGGCGGGGAGAGGCTACACCTTC.

The rearrangement links TRBV5-8 to TRBJ1-1, with D possibly TRBD1 on 5 matching bases. The CDR3 runs 13 residues. The germline V and J ends were trimmed by 0 bases and 7 bases, with 10 bases remaining between them. CDR1 SGHTS and CDR2 YDEGEE come from the germline V gene. The chain's CDR3 is CASSLGRVGEAFF. CDR3 in DNA: TGTGCCAGCAGCTTGGGCAGGGTTGGTGAAGCTTTCTTT.

The CDR3 DNA sequence: TGTGCCAGCTCAAACGAGTGGTCAGCGATCCAAGAGACCCAGTACTTC. It codes for CASSNEWSAIQETQYF. The chain couples TRBV18 to TRBJ2-5; no clear D. The CDR3 spans 16 residues. Germline CDR1 reads KGHSH; CDR2 reads LQKENI. V lost 5 bases and J 1 base, leaving 17 bases between the germline ends.

The V and J genes are TRBV3-1 (or the pseudogene TRBV3-2) and TRBJ2-1; D gene ambiguous. Trimming pared 1 base from V and 1 base from J, leaving 11 bases between. Germline assignment: CDR1 LGHDT and CDR2 YNNKEL (reference sequence). The CDR3 spans 16 residues. CDR3 protein: CASSQGGITSYNEQFF. The DNA of the CDR3 is TGTGCCAGCAGCCAAGGCGGAATCACTTCCTACAATGAGCAGTTCTTC.

This clone is a singleton in its sample. V usage is TRBV19 and J usage is TRBJ2-1, with 7 positions matching TRBD2. J gave up 10 bases and V 1 base, and 10 bases lay outside the gene matches. This CDR3 has 15 amino acids. Germline V gives CDR1 LNHDA, CDR2 SQIVND (reference sequence). The CDR3 spells CASSIGAGTSIEQFF. CDR3 nucleotide sequence: TGTGCCAGTAGTATAGGAGCGGGAACGTCAATAGAGCAGTTCTTC.

The chain employs TRBV19 and TRBJ2-7, with TRBD2 identical over 10 bases. The CDR3 runs to 14 residues. Germline V gene lookup returns CDR1 LNHDA and CDR2 SQIVND (reference sequence). The V and J ends lost 6 bases and 4 bases, in that order; junction bases with no gene match: 6. CDR3 sequence: CASSKLAGIYEQYF. The CDR3 DNA reads as TGTGCCAGTAGCAAACTAGCGGGAATTTACGAGCAGTACTTC.

The CDR3 DNA reads as TGCGCCAGCAGCTTGGCCGCGGGAAGTACCTACGAGCAGTACTTC. It yields the protein CASSLAAGSTYEQYF. The V gene is TRBV5-1, the J gene TRBJ2-7; D is possibly TRBD2 (6 bases). The germline gives CDR1 SGHRS, CDR2 YFSETQ. The CDR3 sequence is 15 residues long. Trimming cost V 0 bases and J 2 bases, with 12 bases left between them. The whole variable domain, filled in from reference TRBV5-1 and TRBJ2-7, reads KAGVTQTPRYLIKTRGQQVTLSCSPISGHRSVSWYQQTPGQGLQFLFEYFSETQRNKGNFPGRFSGRQFSNSRSEMNVSTLELGDSALYLCASSLAAGSTYEQYFGPGTRLTVT.

This chain links TRBV7-2 with TRBJ2-2, with a possible D match to TRBD2 (6 bases). V was pared by 2 bases and J by 7 bases, with 17 bases between. The CDR3 has 16 residues. Per the germline V gene, CDR1 is SGHTA and CDR2 is FQGNSA. Here the CDR3 reads CASSLLGGVVIGELFF. CDR3 coding DNA: TGTGCCAGCAGCTTACTGGGGGGAGTGGTTATCGGGGAGCTGTTTTTT.

The gene calls are TRBV6-5 and TRBJ2-7, with 11 bases aligning to TRBD1. With V trimmed by 6 bases and J by 6 bases, 10 bases remained unmatched. The CDR3 spans 15 residues. Germline V lookup: CDR1 MNHEY, CDR2 SVGAGI. Here the CDR3 DNA reads TGTGCCAGCAGAGCCCCCGGGACAGGGGGAAGCGAGCAGTACTTC. Its protein product is CASRAPGTGGSEQYF.

This rearrangement joins TRBV6-2 or TRBV6-3 to TRBJ2-7; TRBD2 matches 10 bases. V was pared by 6 bases and J by 4 bases, with 18 bases of the junction left unmatched. From germline, CDR1 is MNHEY and CDR2 SVGEGT. The CDR3 consists of 18 residues. The CDR3: CASSLLASGSSWRYEQYF. As DNA, the CDR3 is TGTGCCAGCAGCTTACTAGCTAGCGGGAGTTCCTGGCGTTACGAGCAGTACTTC.

The gene calls are TRBV6-5 and TRBJ2-7; TRBD1 might be the D (5 bases). Germline CDR1 and CDR2: MNHEY and SVGAGI. V was clipped by 0 bases and J by 3 bases, with 12 bases between them. This CDR3 has 15 amino acids. CDR3 DNA sequence: TGTGCCAGCAGTTACTCGTTGACAGCCGACTACGAGCAGTACTTC. Translated: CASSYSLTADYEQYF.